A single sample gave rise to the 28 T cell receptor beta chains below, sequenced in a study of patients and donors after allogeneic stem cell transplantation. From the RT-PCR reads, TCRdb called clonotypes with MiXCR, one entry per CDR3 protein. The sample includes roughly 960,000 distinct CDR3 sequences, under 20% of them seen just once. Source material: blood, either unsorted or a sorted T cell fraction (not recorded which). All receptors derive from a human donor who was either an allogeneic HSCT recipient or a stem cell or donor lymphocyte infusion donor (not recorded which). It is not recorded whose cells these are; they may come from a transplant donor.

This clonotype was seen only a few times. This rearrangement joins TRBV6-2 or TRBV6-3 to TRBJ2-1; TRBD1 agrees at 7 bases. Germline V gives CDR1 MNHEY, CDR2 SVGEGT. CDR3 length equals 14 residues. After removal of 5 bases from V and 9 bases from J, the junction contained 10 bases not matched to a gene. In DNA form, the CDR3 reads TGTGCCAGCAGTCCCAGACAGGGATCCACTGAGCAGTTCTTC. It yields the protein CASSPRQGSTEQFF.

Only a few counts were recorded for this clonotype. This CDR3 reads CASSASGGSSYNEQFF. The CDR3 coding sequence is TGTGCCAGCAGCGCATCGGGGGGGAGCTCCTACAATGAGCAGTTCTTC. This chain connects TRBV9 to TRBJ2-1; 8 positions agree with TRBD2. This CDR3 comprises 16 residues. The V segment lost 3 bases and the J segment 0 bases; nucleotides outside the gene matches: 5. Looked up from germline, CDR1 is SGDLS and CDR2 is YYNGEE.

This clonotype occurred a few times. The chain combines TRBV7-9 with TRBJ1-4; D ambiguous. The CDR3 length is 14 residues. Germline CDR1 and CDR2: SEHNR and FQNEAQ (reference sequence). Trimming took 2 bases from V and 3 from J, leaving 7 bases between them. CDR3 nucleotides: TGTGCCAGCAGCTTAACGATGTCTAATGAAAAACTGTTTTTT. Translating it yields CASSLTMSNEKLFF.

The V and J genes are TRBV10-3 and TRBJ2-7; TRBD1 agrees at 7 bases. After removal of 10 bases from V and 2 bases from J, the junction contained 2 bases not matched to a gene. The CDR3 consists of 11 residues. The germline gives CDR1 ENHRY, CDR2 SYGVKD. CDR3 DNA sequence: TGTGCCAAGGGGGCCCCCTACGAGCAGTACTTC. Translation gives CAKGAPYEQYF.

The CDR3 DNA reads TGTGCTAGTGGTTTGGTATGGGAGCAAGAGACCCAGTACTTC. This codes for CASGLVWEQETQYF. J is TRBJ2-5 and V is TRBV12-5; tentative D call: TRBD2 (5 bases). V dropped 0 bases and J dropped 2 bases, with 7 bases sitting between them. The CDR3 runs to 14 residues. The germline V gene encodes CDR1 LGHNT and CDR2 FRNRAP.

The rearrangement joins TRBV2 to TRBJ2-5; D is perhaps TRBD1 (6 bases). CDR3 length equals 15 residues. CDR1 is SNHLY, CDR2 FYNNEI, per germline. V shed 7 bases and J shed 5 bases, with 20 bases lying between them. The CDR3 nucleotides are TGTGCCAGCACCTCCCGCCTCAGGGGCGCGGAGACCCAGTACTTC. Amino acid sequence: CASTSRLRGAETQYF. Supplemented by reference TRBV2 and TRBJ2-5, the full variable domain reads EPEVTQTPSHQVTQMGQEVILRCVPISNHLYFYWYRQILGQKVEFLVSFYNNEISEKSEIFDDQFSVERPDGSNFTLKIRSTKLEDSAMYFCASTSRLRGAETQYFGPGTRLLVL.

This clonotype has more than one count but fewer than ten. The CDR3 here is CASSDRGHNGYTF. The CDR3 region has the DNA TGTGCCAGCAGTGACAGGGGGCACAATGGCTACACCTTC. The chain has TRBV2 and TRBJ1-2, with 8 bases that match TRBD1. J lost 6 bases, V lost 3 bases, and 3 bases had no gene match. The CDR3 runs 13 residues. CDR1 and CDR2 (germline): SNHLY, FYNNEI.

In this sample, this clonotype turned up many times. V gene TRBV3-1 combines with J gene TRBJ1-1, with TRBD1 matching over 8 bases. This CDR3 spans 14 amino acids. The V gene's germline CDR1 is LGHDT and CDR2 YNNKEL (reference sequence). The trim removed 4 bases at V and 8 bases at J, leaving 9 bases unmatched. The CDR3 spells CASSPIGTGDEAFF. Written as DNA, the CDR3 is TGTGCCAGCAGCCCCATTGGGACAGGAGACGAAGCTTTCTTT. The variable domain in full, with the rest retrieved from reference TRBV3-1 and TRBJ1-1, is DTAVSQTPKYLVTQMGNDKSIKCEQNLGHDTMYWYKQDSKKFLKIMFSYNNKELIINETVPNRFSPKSPDKAHLNLHINSLELGDSAVYFCASSPIGTGDEAFFGQGTRLTVV.

This clonotype was seen only a few times. This chain connects TRBV5-1 to TRBJ1-1; TRBD1 might be the D (5 bases). CDR3 length: 12 residues. V gave up 0 bases and J gave up 11 bases, with 11 bases separating them. Germline V gives CDR1 SGHRS, CDR2 YFSETQ. Here the CDR3 DNA reads TGCGCCAGCAGCTTGGAGGGGTATCGCGCTTTCTTT. It encodes CASSLEGYRAFF.

The genes are TRBV20-1 and TRBJ1-2; 8 bases match TRBD1. Germline V gives CDR1 DFQATT, CDR2 SNEGSKA (reference sequence). The CDR3 extends over 16 amino acids. Losses at the gene ends were 4 bases for V and 1 base for J; bases not matched to a gene: 11. CDR3 region: CSAKDRELPFNYGYTF. The CDR3 DNA sequence: TGCAGTGCTAAGGACAGGGAACTCCCATTTAACTATGGCTACACCTTC.

The chain recombines TRBV25-1 with TRBJ2-5; 10 positions agree with TRBD1. J lost 1 base, V lost 3 bases, and 5 bases had no gene match. The CDR3 is 16 amino acids. CDR1 and CDR2 (germline): MGHDK, SYGVNS. DNA of the CDR3: TGTGCCAGCAGTGAGTCGGGACAGGGGATCCAAGAGACCCAGTACTTC. It encodes CASSESGQGIQETQYF.

The sample holds a few counts of this clonotype. This sequence joins TRBV10-3 and TRBJ2-5; D is unresolved. Germline CDR1 reads ENHRY; CDR2 reads SYGVKD. Trimming removed 1 base at V and 4 bases at J, with 7 bases between. CDR3 length: 13 residues. CDR3 in DNA: TGTGCCATCAGTGAGTATGAAGGAGAGACCCAGTACTTC. Its protein is CAISEYEGETQYF.

Only a few counts were recorded for this clonotype. The rearrangement uses TRBV12-3 or TRBV12-4 and TRBJ2-4, with D unclear. V gave up 2 bases and J gave up 7 bases, with 6 bases separating them. The CDR3 covers 12 residues. The DNA of the CDR3 is TGTGCCAGCAGTTTAAGCTTCAACATTCAGTACTTC. This gives the protein CASSLSFNIQYF.

The chain recombines TRBV5-1 with TRBJ2-1; 9 bases are a match to TRBD2. The CDR3 sequence is 15 residues long. The germline gives CDR1 SGHRS, CDR2 YFSETQ. The ends lost 5 bases at V and 2 bases at J; junction bases unmatched: 5. CDR3 in amino acids: CASSSPSGAYNEQFF. DNA of the CDR3: TGCGCCAGCAGTTCCCCTAGCGGGGCCTACAATGAGCAGTTCTTC.

V gene TRBV11-1 combines with J gene TRBJ2-1; D assignment may be TRBD1 or TRBD2 (5 bases each). CDR3 length: 17 residues. V dropped 4 bases and J dropped 3 bases, with 19 bases sitting between them. CDR1 and CDR2 from the germline V gene are SGHAT and FQDESV (reference sequence). The CDR3 nucleotides are TGTGCCAGCAGCTCGAGAACCCCTGGGACGGACTACAATGAGCAGTTCTTC. Amino acids: CASSSRTPGTDYNEQFF.

CDR3 sequence (DNA): TGTGCCAGCAGTTACTCGAGGACCGGGACAGGGGAGTATTTT. Protein sequence: CASSYSRTGTGEYF. The V call is TRBV6-5, the J call TRBJ2-3, with 10 bases identical to TRBD1. Germline assignment: CDR1 MNHEY and CDR2 SVGAGI. The CDR3 has 14 residues. V lost 0 bases, J lost 13 bases, and 7 bases stayed unmatched.

This sequence joins TRBV12-3 or TRBV12-4 and TRBJ2-1; D tentatively reads TRBD1 or TRBD2 (5 bases each). This CDR3 spans 17 amino acids. Trimming took 0 bases from V and 1 from J, leaving 13 bases between them. In DNA, the CDR3 is TGTGCCAGCAGTTTAGCGCGTGGGGGTCGGTCCTACAATGAGCAGTTCTTC. It encodes CASSLARGGRSYNEQFF.

This clonotype was observed a handful of times. The V and J genes are TRBV6-2 or TRBV6-3 and TRBJ1-1, with a tentative D call TRBD1 (5 bases). Germline V gene sequence: CDR1 MNHEY, CDR2 SVGEGT. The CDR3 extends over 14 amino acids. Trimming shortened V by 6 bases and J by 4 bases, and 15 bases separated the two germline ends. The CDR3 sequence: CASRYPGEATEAFF. The CDR3 coding sequence is TGTGCCAGCAGATACCCGGGGGAGGCCACTGAAGCTTTCTTT.

This clonotype was observed a handful of times. This chain connects TRBV6-1 to TRBJ2-7; 10 nucleotides line up with TRBD2. The ends lost 5 bases at V and 7 bases at J; junction bases unmatched: 11. The CDR3 sequence is 15 residues long. Germline V lookup: CDR1 MNHNS, CDR2 SASEGT. CDR3 coding DNA: TGTGCCAGCAGTCCCTCCCCTAGCGGGAGACGGGAGCAGTACTTC. Protein product: CASSPSPSGRREQYF.

This clonotype has just a few counts. The rearrangement joins TRBV13 to TRBJ2-5; D not resolved. The germline V gene has CDR1 PRHDT and CDR2 FYEKMQ (reference sequence). CDR3 length: 14 residues. Trimming removed 2 bases from V and 5 bases from J, with 12 bases in between. The CDR3 region has the DNA TGTGCCAGCAGCTTACGTCACGGCCCGGAGACCCAGTACTTC. It yields the protein CASSLRHGPETQYF. The whole variable domain, remainder taken from reference TRBV13 and TRBJ2-5, is AAGVIQSPRHLIKEKRETATLKCYPIPRHDTVYWYQQGPGQDPQFLISFYEKMQSDKGSIPDRFSAQQFSDYHSELNMSSLELGDSALYFCASSLRHGPETQYFGPGTRLLVL.

The J gene is TRBJ1-2, the V gene TRBV7-9; D unresolved. This CDR3 contains 15 residues. V was pared by 1 base and J by 4 bases, with 13 bases between. Germline assignment: CDR1 SEHNR and CDR2 FQNEAQ (reference sequence). The CDR3 reads CASSLVRNEGYGYTF. Written as DNA, the CDR3 is TGTGCCAGCAGCTTAGTCCGCAACGAAGGCTATGGCTACACCTTC.

This clonotype has just a few counts. This chain connects TRBV4-1 to TRBJ2-2; D assignment may be TRBD1 or TRBD2 (5 bases each). Trimming left V 5 bases short and J 6 bases short, with 22 bases between. Germline CDR1 is MGHRA and CDR2 is YSYEKL. This CDR3 region has 17 residues. The CDR3 DNA follows: TGCGCCAGCAGCAGTGGGACGGCCAAAAAGTTGGCCGGGGAGCTGTTTTTT. Translated, it gives CASSSGTAKKLAGELFF.

This CDR3 is CASSFATWAGDTDTQYF. The CDR3 nucleotides read TGTGCCAGCAGCTTCGCAACATGGGCGGGAGATACAGATACGCAGTATTTT. The V call is TRBV13, the J call TRBJ2-3; 7 bases match TRBD2. CDR3 length: 17 amino acids. V lost 3 bases, J lost 3 bases, and 12 bases stayed unmatched. Per the germline V gene, CDR1 is PRHDT and CDR2 is FYEKMQ (reference sequence).

The rearrangement links TRBV4-2 to TRBJ1-6; D uncertain. Germline assignment: CDR1 LGHNA and CDR2 YNFKEQ. The CDR3 is 17 amino acids. V was shortened by 3 bases and J by 2 bases, with 14 bases between the two germline ends. CDR3 nucleotide sequence: TGTGCCAGCAGCCAGCCAGACGGAGTAACCTATAATTCACCCCTCCACTTT. It translates to CASSQPDGVTYNSPLHF.

This clonotype was detected only a few times. The CDR3 region is CASSAGAPGIGELFF. The DNA of the CDR3 is TGTGCCAGCAGCGCAGGGGCCCCCGGGATCGGGGAGCTGTTTTTT. The rearrangement joins TRBV2 to TRBJ2-2, with D perhaps matching TRBD1 (6 bases). The CDR3 sequence is 15 residues long. Germline V gene sequence: CDR1 SNHLY, CDR2 FYNNEI. Between the trimmed V and J ends, which lost 6 bases and 7 bases, there was a span of 18 bases.

V gene TRBV7-6 combines with J gene TRBJ1-1; D perhaps matches TRBD1 (5 bases). The CDR3 loop spans 14 amino acids. V shed 2 bases and J shed 5 bases, with 12 bases lying between them. Germline CDR1 is SGHVS and CDR2 is FNYEAQ. CDR3 bases: TGTGCCAGCAGCTTACAGGGAAGCGGGACTGAAGCTTTCTTT. Encoded protein: CASSLQGSGTEAFF.

V is TRBV12-3 or TRBV12-4 and J is TRBJ2-2, with 9 bases aligning to TRBD1. The CDR3 length is 15 residues. V trimming: 6 bases; J trimming: 4 bases; junction bases outside the gene matches: 6. CDR3 in amino acids: CASRGTGSGTGELFF. CDR3 in DNA: TGTGCCAGCAGGGGGACAGGGTCCGGCACCGGGGAGCTGTTTTTT.

The chain is built from TRBV20-1 and TRBJ2-2, with TRBD1 matching over 10 bases. CDR3 length equals 18 residues. Looked up from germline, CDR1 is DFQATT and CDR2 is SNEGSKA (reference sequence). Trimming took 2 bases from V and 0 from J; bases not matched to a gene: 9. The CDR3 sequence: CSARPRDRGQSNTGELFF. The CDR3 DNA is TGCAGTGCTAGACCCAGGGACAGGGGACAATCGAACACCGGGGAGCTGTTTTTT.